The present TCR beta chain was sequenced within a study of blood T cell repertoires in COVID-19. Profiled with immunoSEQ multiplex PCR; TCRdb holds only in-frame clones, not every one. The sample has over 250,000 clones; about three quarters are singletons. The ends were cut back, 4 bases at V and 8 bases at J, with 8 bases in the middle. The CDR3 runs to 12 residues. Per germline, CDR1 LGHDT and CDR2 YNNKEL (reference sequence). The receptor's source is a woman of 80 years or more with acute or convalescent COVID-19. The chain joins TRBV3-1 (or the pseudogene TRBV3-2) to TRBJ1-4, with D tentatively TRBD1 (5 bases). The sample taken for sequencing was peripheral blood. This CDR3 reads CASSPGFEKLFF. The CDR3 DNA reads as TGTGCCAGCAGCCCAGGGTTCGAAAAACTGTTTTTT.